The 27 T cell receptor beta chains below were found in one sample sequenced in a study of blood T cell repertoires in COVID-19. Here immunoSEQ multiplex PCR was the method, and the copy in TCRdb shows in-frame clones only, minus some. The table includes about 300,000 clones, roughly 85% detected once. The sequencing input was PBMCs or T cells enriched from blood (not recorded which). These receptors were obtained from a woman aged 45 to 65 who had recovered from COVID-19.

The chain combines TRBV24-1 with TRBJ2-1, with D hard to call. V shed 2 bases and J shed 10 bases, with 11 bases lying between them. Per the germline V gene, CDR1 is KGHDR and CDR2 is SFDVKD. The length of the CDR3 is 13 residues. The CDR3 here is CATSDSSLEEQFF. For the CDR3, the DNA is TGTGCCACCAGTGATTCCTCTTTGGAGGAGCAGTTCTTC.

The CDR3 here is CASSRTGARLETQYF. CDR3 nucleotides: TGTGCCAGCAGCCGGACAGGGGCGCGCCTGGAGACCCAGTACTTC. The gene calls are TRBV28 and TRBJ2-5; 9 nucleotides agree with TRBD1. V lost 6 bases to trimming and J lost 5 bases; unmatched junction nucleotides: 10. Per germline, CDR1 MDHEN and CDR2 SYDVKM. The CDR3 runs 15 residues.

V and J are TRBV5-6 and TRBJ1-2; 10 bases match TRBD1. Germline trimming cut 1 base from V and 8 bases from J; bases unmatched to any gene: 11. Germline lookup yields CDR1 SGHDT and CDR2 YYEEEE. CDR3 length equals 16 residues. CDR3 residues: CASSLSGTGEALGYTF. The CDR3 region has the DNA TGTGCCAGCAGCTTGTCTGGGACAGGGGAGGCGTTGGGCTACACCTTC.

The CDR3 DNA follows: TGTGCCATCAGTTCAAGAAGCGGGAGCATCGATGAGCAGTTCTTC. Translation gives CAISSRSGSIDEQFF. This rearrangement joins TRBV10-3 to TRBJ2-1; 8 nucleotides match TRBD2. V was clipped by 5 bases and J by 8 bases; unmatched bases: 11. Germline-derived CDR1 and CDR2 are ENHRY and SYGVKD. This CDR3 comprises 15 residues.

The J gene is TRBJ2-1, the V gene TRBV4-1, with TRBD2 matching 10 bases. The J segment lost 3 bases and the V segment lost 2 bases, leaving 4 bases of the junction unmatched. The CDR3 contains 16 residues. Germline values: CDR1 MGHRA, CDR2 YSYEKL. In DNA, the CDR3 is TGCGCCAGCAGCCAACCTGGACTAGCGGTCTACAATGAGCAGTTCTTC. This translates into CASSQPGLAVYNEQFF.

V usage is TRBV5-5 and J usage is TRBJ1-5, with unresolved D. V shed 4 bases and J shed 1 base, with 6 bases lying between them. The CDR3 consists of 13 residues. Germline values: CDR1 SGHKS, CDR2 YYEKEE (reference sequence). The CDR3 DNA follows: TGTGCCAGCAGCGCTACCAGCAATCAGCCCCAGCATTTT. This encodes CASSATSNQPQHF.

The CDR3 here is CASSLEGPGQGYNEQFF. The CDR3, as DNA: TGCGCCAGCAGCTTGGAAGGACCGGGACAGGGTTACAATGAGCAGTTCTTC. The rearrangement joins TRBV5-1 to TRBJ2-1; 9 bases fit TRBD1. Germline-derived CDR1 and CDR2 are SGHRS and YFSETQ. V dropped 0 bases and J dropped 4; count of bases not matched to a gene: 8. The CDR3 spans 17 residues.

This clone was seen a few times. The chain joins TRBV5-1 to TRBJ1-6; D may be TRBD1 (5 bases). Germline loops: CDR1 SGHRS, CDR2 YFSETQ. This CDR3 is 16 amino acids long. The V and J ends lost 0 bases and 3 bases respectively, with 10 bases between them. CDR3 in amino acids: CASSLEGANYNSPLHF. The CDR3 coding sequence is TGCGCCAGCAGCTTGGAAGGGGCGAACTATAATTCACCCCTCCACTTT.

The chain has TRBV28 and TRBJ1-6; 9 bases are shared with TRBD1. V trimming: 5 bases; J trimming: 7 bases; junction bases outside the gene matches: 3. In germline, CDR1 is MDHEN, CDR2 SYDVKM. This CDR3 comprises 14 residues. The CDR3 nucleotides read TGTGCCAGCAGTCCCGGGACAGGGAATTCACCCCTCCACTTT. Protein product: CASSPGTGNSPLHF.

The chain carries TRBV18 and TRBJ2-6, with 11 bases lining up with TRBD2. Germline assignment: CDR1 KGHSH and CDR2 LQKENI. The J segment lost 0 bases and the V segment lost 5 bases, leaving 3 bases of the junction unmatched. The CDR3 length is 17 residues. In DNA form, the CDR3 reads TGTGCCAGCTCAGGGACTAGCGGCCTCTCTGGGGCCAACGTCCTGACTTTC. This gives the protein CASSGTSGLSGANVLTF.

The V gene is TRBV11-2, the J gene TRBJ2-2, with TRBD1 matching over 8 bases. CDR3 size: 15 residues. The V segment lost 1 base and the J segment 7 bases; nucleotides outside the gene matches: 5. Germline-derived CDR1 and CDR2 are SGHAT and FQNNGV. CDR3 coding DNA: TGTGCCAGCAGCTTAGTCGACAGGGGCAACGGGGAGCTGTTTTTT. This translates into CASSLVDRGNGELFF. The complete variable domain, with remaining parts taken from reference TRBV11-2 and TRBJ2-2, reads EAGVAQSPRYKIIEKRQSVAFWCNPISGHATLYWYQQILGQGPKLLIQFQNNGVVDDSQLPKDRFSAERLKGVDSTLKIQPAKLEDSAVYLCASSLVDRGNGELFFGEGSRLTVL.

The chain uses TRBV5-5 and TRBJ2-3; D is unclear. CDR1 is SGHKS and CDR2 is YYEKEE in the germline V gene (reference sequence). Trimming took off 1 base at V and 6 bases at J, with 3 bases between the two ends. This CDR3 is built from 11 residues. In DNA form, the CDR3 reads TGTGCCAGCAGCTTGTATGATACGCAGTATTTT. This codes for CASSLYDTQYF. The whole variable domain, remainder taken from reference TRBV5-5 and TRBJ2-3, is DAGVTQSPTHLIKTRGQQVTLRCSPISGHKSVSWYQQVLGQGPQFIFQYYEKEERGRGNFPDRFSARQFPNYSSELNVNALLLGDSALYLCASSLYDTQYFGPGTRLTVL.

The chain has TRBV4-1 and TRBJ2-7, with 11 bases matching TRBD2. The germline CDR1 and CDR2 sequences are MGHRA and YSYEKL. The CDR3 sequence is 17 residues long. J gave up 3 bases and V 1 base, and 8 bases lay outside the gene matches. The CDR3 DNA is TGCGCCAGCAGCCAAGGTGCTAGCGGGGGGCCGAACTACGAGCAGTACTTC. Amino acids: CASSQGASGGPNYEQYF.

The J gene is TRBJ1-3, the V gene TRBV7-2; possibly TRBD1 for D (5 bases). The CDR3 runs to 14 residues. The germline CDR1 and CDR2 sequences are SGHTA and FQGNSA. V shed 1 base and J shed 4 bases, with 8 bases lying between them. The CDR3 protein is CASSLGTPGNTIYF. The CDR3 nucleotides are TGTGCCAGCAGCTTAGGGACACCCGGAAACACCATATATTTT.

The CDR3 region has the DNA TGTGCCACCAGCAGGAGGACTAGCGGACAAGAGACCCAGTACTTC. The encoded protein is CATSRRTSGQETQYF. The chain links TRBV15 to TRBJ2-5; TRBD2 agrees at 10 bases. V dropped 3 bases and J dropped 2; count of bases not matched to a gene: 3. Germline values: CDR1 LNHNV, CDR2 YYDKDF (reference sequence). CDR3 length equals 15 residues.

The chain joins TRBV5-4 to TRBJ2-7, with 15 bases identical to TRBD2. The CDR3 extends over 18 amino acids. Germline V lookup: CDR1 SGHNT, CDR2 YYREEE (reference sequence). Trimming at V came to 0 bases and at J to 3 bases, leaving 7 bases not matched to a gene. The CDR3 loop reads CASSLAAGLAGGDYEQYF. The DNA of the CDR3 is TGTGCCAGCAGCTTGGCGGCGGGACTAGCGGGAGGAGACTACGAGCAGTACTTC.

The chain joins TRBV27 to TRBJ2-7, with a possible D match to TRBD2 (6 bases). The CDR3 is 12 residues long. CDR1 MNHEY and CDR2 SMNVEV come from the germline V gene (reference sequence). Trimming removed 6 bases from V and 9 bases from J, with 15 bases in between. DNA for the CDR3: TGTGCCAGCAGCGGGACTTCGCTTTGGCAGTACTTC. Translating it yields CASSGTSLWQYF.

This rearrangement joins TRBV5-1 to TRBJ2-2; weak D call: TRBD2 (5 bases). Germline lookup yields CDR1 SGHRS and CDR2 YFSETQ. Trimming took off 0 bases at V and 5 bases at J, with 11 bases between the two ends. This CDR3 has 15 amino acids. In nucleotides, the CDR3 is TGCGCCAGCAGCTTGGCGGGGATTGGTACCGGGGAGCTGTTTTTT. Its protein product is CASSLAGIGTGELFF. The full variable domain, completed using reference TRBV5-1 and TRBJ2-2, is KAGVTQTPRYLIKTRGQQVTLSCSPISGHRSVSWYQQTPGQGLQFLFEYFSETQRNKGNFPGRFSGRQFSNSRSEMNVSTLELGDSALYLCASSLAGIGTGELFFGEGSRLTVL.

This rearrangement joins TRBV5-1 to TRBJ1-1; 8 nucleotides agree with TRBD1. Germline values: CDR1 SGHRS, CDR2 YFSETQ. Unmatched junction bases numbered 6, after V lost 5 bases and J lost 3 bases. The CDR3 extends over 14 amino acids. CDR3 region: CASSGWTGHTEAFF. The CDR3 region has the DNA TGCGCCAGCAGTGGGTGGACAGGGCACACTGAAGCTTTCTTT.

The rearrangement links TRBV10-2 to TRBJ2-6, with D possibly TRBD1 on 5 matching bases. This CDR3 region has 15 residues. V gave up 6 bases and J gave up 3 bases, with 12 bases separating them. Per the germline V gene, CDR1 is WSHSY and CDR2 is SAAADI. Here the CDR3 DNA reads TGCGCCAGCAGAGCGACAGCCAGTGGGGCCAACGTCCTGACTTTC. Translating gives CASRATASGANVLTF.

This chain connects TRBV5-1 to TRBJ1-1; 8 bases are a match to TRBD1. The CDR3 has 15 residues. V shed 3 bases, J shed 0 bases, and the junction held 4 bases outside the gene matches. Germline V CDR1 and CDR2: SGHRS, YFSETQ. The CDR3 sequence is CASSWDRNMNTEAFF. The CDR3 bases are TGCGCCAGCAGCTGGGACAGGAATATGAACACTGAAGCTTTCTTT.

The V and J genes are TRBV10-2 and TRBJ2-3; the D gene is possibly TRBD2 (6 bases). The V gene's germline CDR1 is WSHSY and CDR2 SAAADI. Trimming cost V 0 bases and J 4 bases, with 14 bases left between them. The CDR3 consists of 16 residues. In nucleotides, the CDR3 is TGCGCCAGCAGTGAGTCCGGGGGAGGTGGAGCAGATACGCAGTATTTT. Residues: CASSESGGGGADTQYF.

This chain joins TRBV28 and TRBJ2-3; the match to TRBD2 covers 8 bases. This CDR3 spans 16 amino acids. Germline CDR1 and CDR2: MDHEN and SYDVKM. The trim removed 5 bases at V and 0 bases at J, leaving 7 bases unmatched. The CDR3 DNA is TGTGCCAGCAGTATCACCGGGACTAGAAGCACAGATACGCAGTATTTT. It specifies CASSITGTRSTDTQYF.

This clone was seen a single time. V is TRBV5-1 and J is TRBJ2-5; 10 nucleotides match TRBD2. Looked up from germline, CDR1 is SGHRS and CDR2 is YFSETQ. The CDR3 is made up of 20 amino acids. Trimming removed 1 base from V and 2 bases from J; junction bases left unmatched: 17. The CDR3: CASSLSPNSGLARPQETQYF. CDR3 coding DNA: TGCGCCAGCAGCTTGTCCCCTAATTCGGGACTAGCGAGACCACAAGAGACCCAGTACTTC.

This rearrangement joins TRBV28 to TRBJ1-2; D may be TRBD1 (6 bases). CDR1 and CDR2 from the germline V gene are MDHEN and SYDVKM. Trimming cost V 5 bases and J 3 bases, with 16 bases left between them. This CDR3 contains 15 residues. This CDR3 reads CASSHLWDTDYGYTF. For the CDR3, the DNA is TGTGCCAGCAGTCACCTGTGGGACACGGACTATGGCTACACCTTC.

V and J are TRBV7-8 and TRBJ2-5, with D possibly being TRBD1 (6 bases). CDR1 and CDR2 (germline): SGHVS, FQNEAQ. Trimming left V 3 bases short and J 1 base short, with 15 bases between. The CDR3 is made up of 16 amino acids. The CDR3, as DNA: TGTGCCAGCAGCTTCCTACGGGACACTTCCCAAGAGACCCAGTACTTC. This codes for CASSFLRDTSQETQYF.

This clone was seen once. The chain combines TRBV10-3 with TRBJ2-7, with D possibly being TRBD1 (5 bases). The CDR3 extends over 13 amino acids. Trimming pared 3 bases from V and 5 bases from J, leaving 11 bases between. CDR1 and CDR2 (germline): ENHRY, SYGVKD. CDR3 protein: CAISETGPDEQYF. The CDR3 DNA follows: TGTGCCATCAGTGAAACAGGACCTGACGAGCAGTACTTC.